These 11 T cell receptor beta chains share one sample of origin, sequenced in a study of blood T cell repertoires in COVID-19. TCRdb keeps only in-frame clones here, not all; method: immunoSEQ multiplex PCR. The table shows hundreds of thousands of clones, with 80% to 90% occurring only once. Sequencing was carried out using peripheral blood. The receptors derive from a man aged 35 to 55 with acute or convalescent COVID-19.

V usage is TRBV21-1 and J usage is TRBJ1-4; the table assigns TRBD1, which was not confirmed against the DNA. TRBV21-1 is termed a pseudogene. This CDR3 region has 16 residues. The CDR3 nucleotides are TGTGCCAGCAGCAAATTAAGGCAGGGTATGGGAGAAAAACTGTTTTTT. Protein sequence: CASSKLRQGMGEKLFF.

The V gene is TRBV29-1, the J gene TRBJ1-3; 9 positions agree with TRBD1. V lost 2 bases, J lost 3 bases, and 11 bases stayed unmatched. The CDR3 runs to 17 residues. CDR1 and CDR2 from the germline V gene are SQVTM and ANQGSEA. The CDR3 reads CSVEPLRTGEVGNTIYF. Here the CDR3 DNA reads TGCAGCGTTGAACCCTTAAGGACAGGGGAGGTTGGAAACACCATATATTTT.

This clone was seen once. The chain joins TRBV9 to TRBJ2-2; D may be TRBD2 (6 bases). This CDR3 has 14 residues. V lost 4 bases to trimming and J lost 6 bases, with 13 bases between them. Germline V gene data show CDR1 as SGDLS and CDR2 as YYNGEE. CDR3 protein: CASSSGGYPGELFF. CDR3 bases: TGTGCCAGCAGCTCTGGGGGGTATCCCGGGGAGCTGTTTTTT.

V usage is TRBV2 and J usage is TRBJ2-1; D is possibly TRBD2 (5 bases). The CDR3 runs to 13 residues. The germline V and J ends were trimmed by 8 bases and 3 bases, with 11 bases remaining between them. In germline, CDR1 is SNHLY, CDR2 FYNNEI. The CDR3 reads CASYFRDYNEQFF. The CDR3 DNA sequence: TGTGCCAGCTACTTCCGGGACTACAATGAGCAGTTCTTC.

This chain joins TRBV18 and TRBJ1-4, with 7 bases matching TRBD1. V shed 5 bases and J 6 bases; nucleotides not matched to a gene: 3. Germline loops: CDR1 KGHSH, CDR2 LQKENI. The CDR3 length is 13 residues. CDR3 sequence reads: CASSSGQDEKLFF. CDR3 nucleotides: TGTGCCAGCTCATCCGGACAGGATGAAAAACTGTTTTTT.

The rearrangement joins TRBV5-6 to TRBJ1-1, with TRBD1 as a possible D gene (6 bases). The CDR3 totals 13 residues. Germline values: CDR1 SGHDT, CDR2 YYEEEE. Trimming pared 3 bases from V and 4 bases from J, leaving 10 bases between. CDR3 amino acids: CASSWGHFTEAFF. CDR3 in DNA: TGTGCCAGCAGCTGGGGACACTTCACTGAAGCTTTCTTT.

This chain connects TRBV21-1 to TRBJ1-5. TRBV21-1 is a listed pseudogene. The CDR3 is 17 amino acids. CDR3 DNA sequence: TGTGCCAGCAGCGATACAGGTTGCGGAGGGAGCAATCAGCCCCAGCATTTT. Translation: CASSDTGCGGSNQPQHF.

The chain recombines TRBV21-1 with TRBJ1-1. TRBV21-1 represents a pseudogene. CDR3 size: 16 residues. The CDR3 DNA reads as TGTGCCAGCAGCAAGGGTCGGGTAACGCTGAACACTGAAGCTTTCTTT. Translation: CASSKGRVTLNTEAFF.

The genes are TRBV27 and TRBJ1-4; D is uncertain. The V gene lost 0 bases and the J gene lost 0 bases, with 5 bases spanning the gap. Germline values: CDR1 MNHEY, CDR2 SMNVEV (reference sequence). The CDR3 totals 15 residues. The DNA of the CDR3 is TGTGCCAGCAGTTTATCCGCGGCAACTAATGAAAAACTGTTTTTT. Protein: CASSLSAATNEKLFF.

The genes are TRBV21-1 and TRBJ1-3. TRBV21-1 represents a pseudogene. The CDR3 has 16 amino acids. This chain's CDR3 is CASSKGNRTGGNTIYF. The DNA for the CDR3 is TGTGCCAGCAGCAAAGGTAACCGGACGGGGGGAAACACCATATATTTT.

The chain is built from TRBV7-2 and TRBJ1-3; the D is unclear. This CDR3 is 17 amino acids long. Germline assignment: CDR1 SGHTA and CDR2 FQGNSA. V was shortened by 4 bases and J by 0 bases, with 16 bases between the two germline ends. CDR3 nucleotide sequence: TGTGCCAGCAGCTCACAGCCCGGAGGAGACTCTGGAAACACCATATATTTT. Protein product: CASSSQPGGDSGNTIYF. The entire variable domain, with the rest obtained from reference TRBV7-2 and TRBJ1-3, is as follows: GAGVSQSPSNKVTEKGKDVELRCDPISGHTALYWYRQSLGQGLEFLIYFQGNSAPDKSGLPSDRFSAERTGGSVSTLTIQRTQQEDSAVYLCASSSQPGGDSGNTIYFGEGSWLTVV.